Listed below are T cell receptor beta chains from one sample, sequenced in a study of control samples from healthy donors and cancer patients. Repertoires were generated with immunoSEQ multiplex PCR, while TCRdb's copy carries only in-frame clones and drops some. The table has about 140,000 clones, about 90% seen once; the top ten hold under 9%. The specimen sequenced was blood. The source of these receptors is a man between 18 and 35 years old in good health. The conserved cysteine and the conserved F or W are not part of the CDR3 here. Each record gives: CDR3 length, V gene, CDR3 protein.

13 | TRBV15 | ATSRGQGSREKLF
16 | TRBV13 | ASSLRGRSSRDYYEQY
11 | TRBV12-3/TRBV12-4 | ASRGLAGNIQY
15 | TRBV30 | AWISGQGLSWDSPLH
13 | TRBV7-3 | ASSLGTSRTGELF
13 | TRBV4-1 | ASSQDPGMNTEAF
12 | TRBV5-1 | ASSPGSGNEKLF
13 | TRBV4-2 | ASSQEQVRNTEAF
9 | TRBV5-5 | ASSLEDEQY
15 | TRBV5-1 | ASSFLGRQGAYNEQF
13 | TRBV4-3 | ASSNGQGHTGELF
15 | TRBV5-8 | ASSLWSPGVNSYEQY
11 | TRBV11-2 | ASTMGQGGGYT
11 | TRBV18 | ASSRQGNTEAF
11 | TRBV12-3/TRBV12-4 | ASSFRTYYGYT
12 | TRBV11-2 | ASSSEGLSDTQY
7 | TRBV3-1/TRBV3-2 | ASSHGYT
12 | TRBV5-4 | ASSLGHPIYEQY